The T cell receptor beta chain under discussion was sequenced for a study of control samples from healthy donors and cancer patients. V was cut by 3 bases and J by 10 bases, with 9 bases left in between. The CDR3 extends over 12 amino acids. CDR1 is KGHDR and CDR2 is SFDVKD in the germline V gene. Method: immunoSEQ multiplex PCR; TCRdb's copy keeps in-frame clones and lacks some. This sample has some 120,000 clones; 91% occur once, and the top ten carry 8.5% to 10%. This chain joins TRBV24-1 and TRBJ1-5, with D perhaps TRBD1 (6 bases). The sequencing sample was made of blood. This clonotype was obtained from a man between 18 and 29 years old in good health. The CDR3 DNA is TGTGCCACCAGTGATCCACAGGGACCCCAGCATTTT. Protein sequence: CATSDPQGPQHF.